The following is a T cell receptor (beta chain) sequence with its context. The antigen this receptor binds is unknown. The sample holds no much larger clone one base away, and base qualities are not on file. This specimen belongs to a study of STAT5B mutations in CD4+ large granular lymphocyte leukemia (dated 2022 in TCRdb). The study in broad terms: Among the healthy controls, the CDR3 'QG' motif was associated with a particular HLA allele. Flow cytometry on FACSCanto II or FACSVerse confirmed that purified fractions exceeded 95% purity among lymphocytes. TCRbeta repertoires of CD4+ T-cell large granular lymphocyte leukemia patients were compared with those of healthy blood donors. Findings and caveats that apply to the study as a whole: The main leukemic clonotypes were found to be private to each patient, although 25% of the main leukemic clonotypes were detected at low frequency in the non-leukemic repertoires of other patients. CD4-sorted patient repertoires appeared more clonal than healthy CD4+ repertoires, and this difference persisted after removing the putative leukemic clones. TRBV06-family usage was enriched among the top patient clones (8/27) compared with healthy controls (2/35). Data were not HLA-matched; higher clonality in CD4+ versus CD8+ T-LGLL could reflect the relatively small sample size.

The healthy controls were 37 blood donors, and the buffy coats of these donors were supplied by the Finnish Red Cross blood service. All TCR-sequenced material derived from peripheral blood: patient blood samples and healthy donor buffy coats. Peripheral blood mononuclear cells were isolated by Ficoll-Hypaque gradient centrifugation. For the healthy controls, CD4+ cells were obtained from buffy coats by magnetic purification. The Gentra Puregene Cell and Tissue kit was used for genomic DNA extraction, and quantification was performed on a Qubit 2.0 fluorometer. The immunoSEQ assay at survey resolution was used to sequence TCRbeta rearrangements from genomic DNA. The original methods were these. In the TCR sequencing data, the lowest productive clonotype frequency that could be detected was 2.59 x 10-5. Only productive TCRbeta rearrangements, defined as complete and in-frame sequences, were included in the analyses. Simpson clonality, calculated in the immunoSEQ Analyzer version 3.0, was used as the measure of sample clonality. Clones were grouped by frequency into very rare, small, medium, large (1-20%) or hyperexpanded (>20%) categories. Generation probabilities were estimated with OLGA 1.2.3, V-gene circos plots were made with VDJtools, specificities were searched in VDJdb, and CDR3 motifs were identified with GLIPH. TCRdb stores this immuneACCESS table with in-frame sequences only. Part of the clones is absent; in the studies checked, under half of the shortfall reflects unresolved V genes, and no reason is known for the rest. D and trimming were read from the DNA, whereas the V and J calls and clone size are those reported in that table. Recorded for this sample are about 26,000 clones; roughly 79% of them occurred a single time. The ten largest clones take up approximately 1.1% of the sample.

A distance of 14 bases separates the germline ends of V and J, which lose 7 bases and 5 bases respectively. The CDR3 runs 13 amino acids, cysteine and phenylalanine included. The sequence is cut down to CDR3 DNA, 39 bases in frame from base 1. According to the germline V gene, CDR1 reads SNHLY and CDR2 reads FYNNEI. The sequence joins TRBV2 to TRBJ2-5; the D gene is possibly TRBD1, with 6 bases matching. The source material was CD4+ T cells from blood buffy coats. The receptor comes from a human donor in good health. Here the CDR3 is given as CASNAGERETQYF. Read as DNA, the sequence is TGTGCCAGCAACGCAGGGGAAAGGGAGACCCAGTACTTC.